A single sample gave rise to the 9 T cell receptor beta chains below, sequenced in a study of T cell responses to AZD1222 COVID-19 vaccine. Measured with immunoSEQ multiplex PCR; TCRdb has only the in-frame clones, and not every one. Of 90,000 to 120,000 clones in the sample, about 92% were seen once. This material consisted of peripheral blood, taken 28 days after the second AZD1222 dose. These TCRs come from an adult who received the AZD1222 COVID-19 vaccine.

This clone was picked up one time. This rearrangement joins TRBV14 to TRBJ1-4; 7 bases agree with TRBD1. This CDR3 is built from 14 residues. The germline V gene encodes CDR1 SGHDN and CDR2 FVKESK. Germline trimming cut 5 bases from V and 7 bases from J; bases unmatched to any gene: 7. DNA for the CDR3: TGTGCCAGCAGCTCTCGACAGGGATTTGAAAAACTGTTTTTT. Protein sequence: CASSSRQGFEKLFF.

The genes are TRBV9 and TRBJ1-1; possibly TRBD1 for D (6 bases). Trimming took off 0 bases at V and 5 bases at J, with 20 bases between the two ends. Germline CDR1 and CDR2: SGDLS and YYNGEE. CDR3 length equals 17 residues. CDR3 loop: CASSVDIRTAEGTEAFF. In DNA, the CDR3 is TGTGCCAGCAGCGTAGATATTAGGACAGCCGAAGGGACTGAAGCTTTCTTT.

In this sample, this clone turned up once. The chain employs TRBV5-4 and TRBJ2-5; D unclear. Germline CDR1 is SGHNT and CDR2 is YYREEE (reference sequence). The V and J ends lost 4 bases and 5 bases respectively, with 9 bases between them. The CDR3 has 12 residues. The CDR3 sequence is CASSQDGETQYF. The CDR3, as DNA: TGTGCCAGCAGCCAGGACGGGGAGACCCAGTACTTC.

The chain employs TRBV18 and TRBJ2-7; TRBD1 matches 10 bases. This CDR3 has 16 amino acids. Germline V gene sequence: CDR1 KGHSH, CDR2 LQKENI. The ends lost 5 bases at V and 4 bases at J; junction bases unmatched: 11. In DNA, the CDR3 is TGTGCCAGCTCATTGCCGAACCCGGGACAGGGGTACGAGCAGTACTTC. This gives the protein CASSLPNPGQGYEQYF.

The chain joins TRBV19 to TRBJ2-1; 11 bases align to TRBD2. After removal of 6 bases from V and 7 bases from J, the junction contained 11 bases not matched to a gene. The CDR3 has 16 amino acids. Germline V lookup: CDR1 LNHDA, CDR2 SQIVND (reference sequence). The CDR3 protein is CASRSSGGAMGNEQFF. The CDR3 bases are TGTGCCAGTAGAAGTAGCGGGGGGGCCATGGGGAATGAGCAGTTCTTC.

This rearrangement joins TRBV18 to TRBJ1-1, with D tentatively TRBD1 (5 bases). Trimming took 3 bases from V and 7 from J, leaving 12 bases between them. CDR1 is KGHSH, CDR2 LQKENI, per germline. This CDR3 is 13 amino acids long. The CDR3 protein is CASSPSQGVEAFF. In nucleotides, the CDR3 is TGTGCCAGCTCACCCTCTCAAGGGGTTGAAGCTTTCTTT.

This chain links TRBV9 with TRBJ1-5; a possible D gene is TRBD1 (5 bases). The CDR3 length is 14 residues. The germline gives CDR1 SGDLS, CDR2 YYNGEE. Trimming took 4 bases from V and 9 from J, leaving 17 bases between them. The CDR3 nucleotides read TGTGCCAGCAGCCCCCGACAGACGAGAGGGCCCCAGCATTTT. This translates into CASSPRQTRGPQHF.

The chain combines TRBV2 with TRBJ2-7; a weak D match, TRBD1 (5 bases). CDR1 and CDR2 (germline): SNHLY, FYNNEI. V dropped 4 bases and J dropped 7 bases, with 11 bases sitting between them. This CDR3 is built from 12 residues. The CDR3 DNA follows: TGTGCCAGCAGTGCGGACACTGTAGAGCAGTACTTC. This sequence encodes CASSADTVEQYF.

V and J are TRBV3-1 (or the pseudogene TRBV3-2) and TRBJ2-5; a weak D match, TRBD1 (6 bases). This CDR3 has 14 residues. V dropped 3 bases and J dropped 5 bases, with 13 bases sitting between them. Germline-derived CDR1 and CDR2 are LGHDT and YNNKEL (reference sequence). The CDR3 spells CASSQSDRSETQYF. The CDR3 coding sequence is TGTGCCAGCAGCCAGTCGGACAGATCGGAGACCCAGTACTTC.